This T cell receptor beta chain is from a study of T-cell memory formation after mild COVID-19. Looking at the study overall: Clusters of TCRs were largely donor specific.

The CDR3 length is 13 residues. V was cut by 0 bases and J by 5 bases, with 8 bases left in between. CDR1 is SGHRS and CDR2 is YFSETQ in the germline V gene. Overall study findings and caveats: The authors did not confirm SARS-CoV-2 specificity of second-wave clones peaking day 37. Largely, contracting CD4+ clones fell within CM and EM, and contracting CD8+ clones within EMRA.

In the case of this clonotype: No antigen is known for it.

Constant-segment primers were used for 5'RACE, and the resulting TCR alpha and TCR beta cDNA libraries carried sample barcodes and UMIs. Using its own MiXCR run on the 5' RACE reads, TCRdb lists one record per CDR3 protein. The sample carries 250,000 to 350,000 distinct CDR3 sequences, more than 15% recorded once. This TCR came from a man younger than 35 who had mild COVID-19 (a few samples of this study predate the infection). Cell type and time point are not known. The chain is built from TRBV5-1 and TRBJ2-5; D could derive from TRBD1 or TRBD2 (5 bases each). Sequenced material: PBMCs or a T cell subset sorted from them (not recorded which). CDR3 in DNA: TGCGCCAGCAGCTTGGAGTGGGGGGAGACCCAGTACTTC. This encodes CASSLEWGETQYF.